This entry features one TCR beta chain sequence. The data derive from a study of blood T cell repertoires in COVID-19. Study-level background: Specimens from acute and convalescent COVID-19 originated in the United States, Italy and Spain. The analysed material was cDNA or gDNA that came from T cells, B-cell-depleted T cells, or PBMCs.

This CDR3 contains 17 residues. Germline lookup yields CDR1 MNHEY and CDR2 SMNVEV (reference sequence). Trimming removed 6 bases from V and 6 bases from J; junction bases left unmatched: 9. Original methodology: For nucleated cells, counts were estimated from reference gene primer amplification. Only in-frame clones appear in the TCRdb table, and some are missing; sequencing was by immunoSEQ multiplex PCR. V and J calls and clone size are copied from that table; D and trimming were computed from the DNA. Of over 100,000 clones in the sample, approximately 80% are singletons; the top ten hold roughly 8.2%.

J is TRBJ2-2 and V is TRBV27, with 14 bases fitting TRBD2. Sequenced: peripheral blood. The receptor was derived from an elderly woman with active or convalescent COVID-19. CDR3 protein: CASSSGLAGGPAGELFF. The CDR3 DNA reads as TGTGCCAGCAGCTCCGGACTAGCGGGAGGCCCAGCCGGGGAGCTGTTTTTT.